The present entry profiles one T cell receptor beta chain with its context. The antigen is unknown. The data originate from a study of shared clonotypes between healthy human individuals. Across the study: Each donor's CD8 memory used one plate, CD8 naive two, each CD4 subset three.

Each sorted subset replicate got 200 ng genomic DNA, about 33,000 genomes. TCRdb's table, derived via immunoSEQ multiplex PCR, lists solely in-frame clones and lacks some. This table has about 1.5 million clones, more than 95% appearing once. The study's findings and limits: Investigators expected sequencing depth to affect clonotype sharing among donors.

The CDR3 extends over 11 amino acids. Trimming took 6 bases from V and 12 from J, leaving 18 bases between them. Germline V gene data show CDR1 as SQVTM and CDR2 as ANQGSEA. There were only Caucasian adults among the donors, and all lived in Nashville, Tennessee. The chain uses TRBV29-1 and TRBJ2-7; D may match TRBD1 or TRBD2 (5 bases each). Sequenced material: naive CD4+ T cells sorted from blood. Subset specified: CD45RA+ positively selected. This sequence originates from a man younger than 40 in good health. CDR3: CSVRDARVLYF. CDR3 sequence (DNA): TGCAGCGTCCGGGACGCCCGGGTGCTGTACTTC.